This is a list of T cell receptor beta chains from one sample in a study of blood T cell repertoires in COVID-19. Sequencing used immunoSEQ multiplex PCR; TCRdb keeps in-frame clones, though not all of them. The table lists 59,000 or so clones, 82% of them singletons. Sequenced material: peripheral blood. All receptors derive from a human donor in a cohort sampled during active COVID-19. Each CDR3 is given with its conserved first and last residue. D genes are given only for firm matches. Size is omitted from some rows. Given values are once, few, many or a class for expanded clones.

d_call clone_size j_call v_call cdr3_length cdr3_nt cdr3_aa
TRBD1 - TRBJ1-6 TRBV18 15 TGTGCCAGCTCACCACCGGCAGGGGGGAGTTTCACCCTCCACTTT CASSPPAGGSFTLHF
TRBD1 - TRBJ1-4 TRBV28 13 TGTGCCAGCAGTGGGACAGTGTCCGAAAAACTGTTTTTT CASSGTVSEKLFF
TRBD1 - TRBJ2-7 TRBV19 15 TGTGCCAGTAGTATCGCCGGGACAGGAGTTCACGAGCAGTACTTC CASSIAGTGVHEQYF
- - TRBJ1-5 TRBV2 16 TGTGCCAGCAGTGAACCGCCGAGGGCGGGCAATCAGCCCCAGCATTTT CASSEPPRAGNQPQHF
- once TRBJ2-3 TRBV3-1/TRBV3-2 12 TGTGCCAGCAGCCAAGTATTGGATACGCAGTATTTT CASSQVLDTQYF
- - TRBJ2-5 TRBV6-5 14 TGTGCCAGCGGCATTGACAGGCTCGAAGAGACCCAGTACTTC CASGIDRLEETQYF
- - TRBJ2-5 TRBV15 14 TGTGCCACCAGCAGAGAAATCGGGGGAGAGACCCAGTACTTC CATSREIGGETQYF
- - TRBJ2-7 TRBV10-3 12 TGTGCCATTAAGACTAGGAACTACGAGCAGTACTTC CAIKTRNYEQYF
- - TRBJ1-5 TRBV7-2 13 TGTGCCAGCAGCCCAAACCAGGGTCAGCCCCAGCATTTT CASSPNQGQPQHF
- - TRBJ1-3 TRBV9 15 TGTGCCAGCAGCGCCCGAGGTGGGTACGGAAACACCATATATTTT CASSARGGYGNTIYF
TRBD2 - TRBJ2-1 TRBV6-5 14 TGTGCCAGCAGGTCAGCGGGGGGGTTAGTTGAGCAGTTCTTC CASRSAGGLVEQFF
TRBD1 once TRBJ1-2 TRBV6-5 14 TGTGCCAGCAGTACTGTCGGGACAGTCTATGGCTACACCTTC CASSTVGTVYGYTF
- - TRBJ1-4 TRBV6-5 12 TGTGCCAGCAAACGGGGTAATGAAAAACTGTTTTTT CASKRGNEKLFF
TRBD2 - TRBJ2-3 TRBV5-1 15 TGCGCCAGCAGCCCGGGACTAGCGAGAACAGATACGCAGTATTTT CASSPGLARTDTQYF
TRBD1 - TRBJ1-2 TRBV6-1 15 TGTGCCAGCAGTGAAAAAACAGGGGGCACGTATGGCTACACCTTC CASSEKTGGTYGYTF
- - TRBJ1-1 TRBV5-4 14 TGTGCCAGCAGCCCGGGGGGTAGTAACACTGAAGCTTTCTTT CASSPGGSNTEAFF
TRBD2 - TRBJ2-3 TRBV18 17 TGTGCCAGCTCACCATTGGCTAGCGGGGGGGCCAGAGATACGCAGTATTTT CASSPLASGGARDTQYF
- - TRBJ1-2 TRBV3-1/TRBV3-2 13 TGTGCCAGCAGCCAGGAAAACAGGGCAGGCTACACCTTC CASSQENRAGYTF
- - TRBJ1-5 TRBV6-6 13 TGTGCCAGCAGTTACGGCCGGGATCAGCCCCAGCATTTT CASSYGRDQPQHF
- - TRBJ1-2 TRBV3-1/TRBV3-2 13 TGTGCCAGCAGCCAATCAATTACTTATGGCTACACCTTC CASSQSITYGYTF
TRBD1 - TRBJ1-5 TRBV18 19 TGTGCCAGCTCACGGACAGGGCAGCTAGGTCATAATAGCAATCAGCCCCAGCATTTT CASSRTGQLGHNSNQPQHF
TRBD1 once TRBJ1-4 TRBV6-5 14 TGTGCCAGCAGTTCAAGGGGGCCGAAAGAAAAACTGTTTTTT CASSSRGPKEKLFF
- - TRBJ2-3 TRBV7-9 15 TGTGCCAGCAGCTTACAGGCAGGGGGCACAGATACGCAGTATTTT CASSLQAGGTDTQYF
- - TRBJ1-6 TRBV19 15 TGTGCCAGTAGCACTGCCGCTAGGCATAATTCACCCCTCCACTTT CASSTAARHNSPLHF
- - TRBJ1-5 TRBV5-6 16 TGTGCCAGCAGCTACTTGGGCACAGGGAAGAATCAGCCCCAGCATTTT CASSYLGTGKNQPQHF
TRBD1 - TRBJ2-2 TRBV15 17 TGTGCCACCAGCAGATACGCGGGACAGGGGAACACCGGGGAGCTGTTTTTT CATSRYAGQGNTGELFF
TRBD1 - TRBJ2-1 TRBV19 14 TGTGCCACCCAGGGGGACAGGGGGCTCAATGAGCAGTTCTTC CATQGDRGLNEQFF
TRBD2 - TRBJ2-1 TRBV6-6 15 TGTGCCAGCAGTGCCAGCGGGGGGGCCATGGATGAGCAGTTCTTC CASSASGGAMDEQFF
TRBD2 - TRBJ2-3 TRBV3-1/TRBV3-2 16 TGTGCCAGCAGCACACGGACTAGCGGGGGGGTTAATACGCAGTATTTT CASSTRTSGGVNTQYF
- - TRBJ2-2 TRBV6-1 16 TGTGCCAGCAGTGATCCCTCCGGCTCGAGGGTTAGGGAGCTGTTTTTT CASSDPSGSRVRELFF
- - TRBJ1-1 TRBV5-1 14 TGCGCCAGCAGCCTGGGAAATTCGGACACTGAAGCTTTCTTT CASSLGNSDTEAFF